These 23 T cell receptor beta chains share one sample of origin, sequenced in a study of OX40 agonist ivuxolimab in advanced cancers. Using immunoSEQ multiplex PCR, the repertoire was profiled, and TCRdb retains in-frame clones only, with some absent. The data contain approximately 65,000 clones, roughly 90% of them singletons. Sequenced material: CD4+ or CD8+ T cells sorted from blood, taken in a trial of the OX40 agonist ivuxolimab. The source of these receptors is an adult with an advanced solid tumor such as melanoma, head and neck, liver or kidney cancer.

V gene TRBV5-1 combines with J gene TRBJ2-1; D might be TRBD2 (5 bases). Germline loops: CDR1 SGHRS, CDR2 YFSETQ. The CDR3 extends over 16 amino acids. Between the trimmed V and J ends, which lost 0 bases and 0 bases, there was a span of 10 bases. In DNA form, the CDR3 reads TGCGCCAGCAGCTTGGCGCCGGGGAGCTCCTACAATGAGCAGTTCTTC. Residues: CASSLAPGSSYNEQFF.

The chain joins TRBV19 to TRBJ2-7; weak D call: TRBD1 (6 bases). Trimming cost V 2 bases and J 4 bases, with 15 bases left between them. This CDR3 has 15 residues. Germline CDR1 LNHDA, CDR2 SQIVND (reference sequence). CDR3 sequence (DNA): TGTGCCAGTAGTATACAGCACTGGGGGCAGTACGAGCAGTACTTC. This gives the protein CASSIQHWGQYEQYF.

This chain uses TRBV6-4 with TRBJ1-1, with TRBD1 as a possible D gene (6 bases). The CDR3 runs to 13 residues. Germline V gene data show CDR1 as MRHNA and CDR2 as SNTAGT. The V and J ends lost 3 bases and 6 bases respectively, with 11 bases between them. Here the CDR3 reads CASSETGSSEAFF. The CDR3, as DNA: TGTGCCAGCAGTGAAACAGGGTCCTCTGAAGCTTTCTTT.

This chain connects TRBV20-1 to TRBJ1-1, with D uncertain. V was shortened by 1 base and J by 8 bases, with 8 bases between the two germline ends. CDR1 DFQATT and CDR2 SNEGSKA come from the germline V gene (reference sequence). This CDR3 is 11 amino acids long. CDR3 coding DNA: TGCAGTGCTAGAGCGGACGTCGAAGCTTTCTTT. Protein sequence: CSARADVEAFF.

The CDR3 DNA follows: TGTGCCAGCAGTGAACGGACGGCTAGCACAGATACGCAGTATTTT. It codes for CASSERTASTDTQYF. This chain connects TRBV6-1 to TRBJ2-3; D gene uncertain. Germline-derived CDR1 and CDR2 are MNHNS and SASEGT. Trimming removed 2 bases at V and 0 bases at J, with 9 bases between. CDR3 length: 15 residues.

The DNA for the CDR3 is TGTGCCAGCAGTCGAAGACAGGGGGCGGGAGGAAACACCATATATTTT. Its translation: CASSRRQGAGGNTIYF. This chain links TRBV6-6 with TRBJ1-3; TRBD1 matches at 10 bases. This CDR3 is built from 16 residues. Germline CDR1 and CDR2: MNHNY and SVGAGI (reference sequence). After removal of 5 bases from V and 4 bases from J, the junction contained 8 bases not matched to a gene.

The chain carries TRBV30 and TRBJ1-1, with 8 nucleotides matching TRBD1. The V gene end was trimmed by 0 bases and the J gene end by 4 bases; junction bases not matched to a gene: 10. Germline V CDR1 and CDR2: GTSNPN, SVGIG (reference sequence). The CDR3 sequence is 16 residues long. CDR3 residues: CAWSVGTGHRSTEAFF. In DNA, the CDR3 is TGTGCCTGGAGTGTAGGGACAGGACACAGGAGCACTGAAGCTTTCTTT.

This chain links TRBV5-1 with TRBJ1-4, with a possible D match to TRBD1 (5 bases). Per the germline V gene, CDR1 is SGHRS and CDR2 is YFSETQ. V was cut by 4 bases and J by 5 bases, with 15 bases left in between. This CDR3 contains 15 residues. CDR3 bases: TGCGCCAGCAGCGGCGGGGCGCTTCCGAATGAAAAACTGTTTTTT. Translating it yields CASSGGALPNEKLFF.

The chain combines TRBV5-8 with TRBJ2-5; TRBD1 matches 7 bases. CDR3 length equals 15 residues. Germline V gives CDR1 SGHTS, CDR2 YDEGEE. V lost 4 bases to trimming and J lost 3 bases; unmatched junction nucleotides: 9. CDR3 in amino acids: CASSISGTAEETQYF. The CDR3 bases are TGTGCCAGCAGCATCTCCGGGACAGCAGAAGAGACCCAGTACTTC.

The chain carries TRBV6-1 and TRBJ1-2, with D tentatively TRBD1 (5 bases). The CDR3 is 11 residues long. Trimming left V 8 bases short and J 8 bases short, with 12 bases between. Germline loops: CDR1 MNHNS, CDR2 SASEGT. CDR3 protein: CASLGAAGYTF. CDR3 in DNA: TGTGCCAGCCTAGGGGCGGCGGGCTACACCTTC.

This chain connects TRBV5-1 to TRBJ2-5; 7 positions agree with TRBD1. Unmatched junction bases numbered 5, after V lost 7 bases and J lost 2 bases. The V gene's germline CDR1 is SGHRS and CDR2 YFSETQ. The CDR3 covers 13 residues. The chain's CDR3 is CASRTGAQETQYF. The CDR3 DNA follows: TGCGCCAGCCGGACAGGCGCACAAGAGACCCAGTACTTC.

The chain uses TRBV5-1 and TRBJ1-4, with 7 bases lining up with TRBD1. This CDR3 has 18 residues. J lost 5 bases, V lost 5 bases, and 18 bases had no gene match. The V gene's germline CDR1 is SGHRS and CDR2 YFSETQ. This CDR3 is CASSISSTGYGENEKLFF. For the CDR3, the DNA is TGCGCCAGCAGTATCTCCTCGACAGGGTATGGGGAAAATGAAAAACTGTTTTTT.

V is TRBV5-1 and J is TRBJ1-4; D is perhaps TRBD1 (6 bases). CDR1 is SGHRS, CDR2 YFSETQ, per germline. There are 13 residues in the CDR3. The ends were cut back, 8 bases at V and 3 bases at J, with 11 bases in the middle. The CDR3 nucleotides are TGCGCCAGGGAACAGGGAGCTAATGAAAAACTGTTTTTT. Its translation: CAREQGANEKLFF. Complete variable domain (other parts from reference TRBV5-1 and TRBJ1-4): KAGVTQTPRYLIKTRGQQVTLSCSPISGHRSVSWYQQTPGQGLQFLFEYFSETQRNKGNFPGRFSGRQFSNSRSEMNVSTLELGDSALYLCAREQGANEKLFFGSGTQLSVL.

Only one count was recorded for this clone. The chain carries TRBV2 and TRBJ2-7; TRBD2 agrees at 10 bases. The trim removed 8 bases at V and 5 bases at J, leaving 6 bases unmatched. From germline, CDR1 is SNHLY and CDR2 FYNNEI. The CDR3 is 13 residues long. The chain's CDR3 is CASQLSGGNEQYF. The CDR3 nucleotides are TGTGCCAGCCAACTTAGCGGGGGGAACGAGCAGTACTTC.

V is TRBV10-1 and J is TRBJ1-5; 8 nucleotides agree with TRBD1. J gave up 0 bases and V 7 bases, and 5 bases lay outside the gene matches. Germline CDR1 and CDR2: WNHNN and SYGVQD (reference sequence). This CDR3 comprises 15 residues. The CDR3 reads CASTTTGVSNQPQHF. CDR3 coding DNA: TGCGCCAGCACCACGACAGGGGTTAGCAATCAGCCCCAGCATTTT.

The chain couples TRBV5-1 to TRBJ1-3; D unresolved. The length of the CDR3 is 16 residues. Per germline, CDR1 SGHRS and CDR2 YFSETQ. Trimming removed 0 bases from V and 3 bases from J, with 13 bases in between. This CDR3 is CASSLDGLGLGNTIYF. The CDR3 DNA reads as TGCGCCAGCAGCTTGGATGGACTCGGCCTTGGAAACACCATATATTTT.

The CDR3 reads CASSLIYPSGGRGDTQYF. The DNA of the CDR3 is TGTGCCAGCAGCTTAATCTATCCTAGCGGGGGGCGCGGAGATACGCAGTATTTT. J is TRBJ2-3 and V is TRBV7-4; TRBD2 aligns across 11 bases. Germline V gene data show CDR1 as SGHVT and CDR2 as SQSDAQ. CDR3 length: 18 amino acids. V gave up 2 bases and J gave up 5 bases; unmatched junction bases: 12.

The chain couples TRBV6-5 to TRBJ2-5; the D is unclear. Per germline, CDR1 MNHEY and CDR2 SVGAGI. CDR3 size: 15 residues. The V end was cut by 0 bases, the J end by 1 base, with 9 bases between. The CDR3 loop reads CASSYSIGSQETQYF. CDR3 in DNA: TGTGCCAGCAGTTACTCGATAGGAAGCCAAGAGACCCAGTACTTC.

This clone was observed a handful of times. V and J are TRBV6-5 and TRBJ1-6, with 9 bases matching TRBD1. J was trimmed by 5 bases and V by 8 bases; bases with no gene match: 7. Germline V gene lookup returns CDR1 MNHEY and CDR2 SVGAGI. The CDR3 loop spans 15 amino acids. For the CDR3, the DNA is TGTGCCAGCCTACGGGACAGGGCCGATAATTCACCCCTCCACTTT. This sequence encodes CASLRDRADNSPLHF.

The chain employs TRBV2 and TRBJ2-2; 9 bases fit TRBD1. In germline, CDR1 is SNHLY, CDR2 FYNNEI. CDR3 length equals 14 residues. V gave up 7 bases and J gave up 7 bases; unmatched junction bases: 7. The chain's CDR3 is CASKDRGGGGELFF. The DNA of the CDR3 is TGTGCCAGCAAGGACAGGGGAGGTGGCGGGGAGCTGTTTTTT.

This clone was detected a few times. This rearrangement joins TRBV5-1 to TRBJ2-7, with 10 bases identical to TRBD2. Looked up from germline, CDR1 is SGHRS and CDR2 is YFSETQ. V lost 0 bases to trimming and J lost 5 bases; unmatched junction nucleotides: 5. This CDR3 region has 15 residues. The CDR3 sequence: CASSLVSGGFNEQYF. The CDR3 DNA is TGCGCCAGCAGCTTGGTTAGCGGGGGGTTCAACGAGCAGTACTTC.

The V gene is TRBV7-2, the J gene TRBJ1-1; tentatively, D is TRBD1 (5 bases). V was cut by 2 bases and J by 2 bases, with 12 bases left in between. Germline V gene data show CDR1 as SGHTA and CDR2 as FQGNSA. This CDR3 contains 15 residues. The CDR3 DNA follows: TGTGCCAGCAGCTTACGAGGACAAGCCAACACTGAAGCTTTCTTT. Translating it yields CASSLRGQANTEAFF.

The chain's CDR3 is CASATAGTRVTGGYTF. CDR3 DNA: TGTGCCAGCGCAACCGCCGGGACAAGGGTTACTGGCGGCTACACCTTC. The V call is TRBV7-9, the J call TRBJ1-2; tentatively, D is TRBD1 (6 bases). Trimming removed 8 bases from V and 8 bases from J, with 27 bases in between. Germline CDR1 reads SEHNR; CDR2 reads FQNEAQ (reference sequence). CDR3 length equals 16 residues. Combining the CDR3 with reference TRBV7-9 and TRBJ1-2 gives the whole variable domain DTGVSQNPRHKITKRGQNVTFRCDPISEHNRLYWYRQTLGQGPEFLTYFQNEAQLEKSRLLSDRFSAERPKGSFSTLEIQRTEQGDSAMYLCASATAGTRVTGGYTFGSGTRLTVV.